Below are 11 T cell receptor beta chains sequenced from a single sample in a study of T cell responses to AZD1222 COVID-19 vaccine. Assay: immunoSEQ multiplex PCR; the TCRdb copy retains only in-frame clones and omits some. The sample has some 64,000 clones, about 74% seen once. The sequencing here drew on peripheral blood, taken on day 0 of AZD1222 vaccination. These receptors all come from an adult in good health.

The chain uses TRBV6-2 or TRBV6-3 and TRBJ1-6; tentative D call: TRBD1 (5 bases). The CDR3 totals 18 residues. Germline CDR1 reads MNHEY; CDR2 reads SVGEGT. The V gene lost 5 bases and the J gene lost 0 bases, with 17 bases spanning the gap. Written as DNA, the CDR3 is TGTGCCAGCAGTGCCTGGTCCGGGGCGAGCTCCTATAATTCACCCCTCCACTTT. It is translated as CASSAWSGASSYNSPLHF.

This clone was counted a few times. The genes are TRBV4-1 and TRBJ2-1, with 11 nucleotides matching TRBD1. The V and J ends lost 1 base and 8 bases, in that order; junction bases with no gene match: 4. There are 15 residues in the CDR3. The germline gives CDR1 MGHRA, CDR2 YSYEKL. In DNA form, the CDR3 reads TGCGCCAGCAGCCAAGGAGGACAGGGGGCGTATGAGCAGTTCTTC. Translation gives CASSQGGQGAYEQFF.

This clone was seen a few times. The chain is built from TRBV12-3 or TRBV12-4 and TRBJ2-7; D unresolved. The CDR3 length is 13 residues. Trimming cost V 1 base and J 4 bases, with 8 bases left between them. CDR3 protein: CASSLGWGYEQYF. The CDR3 nucleotides read TGTGCCAGCAGTTTAGGGTGGGGATACGAGCAGTACTTC.

The chain uses TRBV7-9 and TRBJ2-3, with TRBD2 as a possible D gene (5 bases). Germline CDR1 SEHNR, CDR2 FQNEAQ (reference sequence). V was trimmed by 8 bases and J by 2 bases, leaving 14 bases between them. This CDR3 spans 14 amino acids. For the CDR3, the DNA is TGTGCCAGCGCCGTCCCGGGGATCACAGATACGCAGTATTTT. Translation: CASAVPGITDTQYF.

J is TRBJ1-2 and V is TRBV4-3, with D possibly matching TRBD1 (6 bases). V lost 0 bases, J lost 6 bases, and 23 bases lay in between. This CDR3 comprises 18 residues. The germline V gene encodes CDR1 LGHNA and CDR2 YSLEER. As DNA, the CDR3 is TGCGCCAGCAGCCAAGATGGGATAAACAGGGTTCTAAAGGATGGCTACACCTTC. Translating it yields CASSQDGINRVLKDGYTF.

This clone was counted once. The rearrangement joins TRBV7-2 to TRBJ2-7; 7 bases line up with TRBD2. With 3 bases clipped from V and 10 bases from J, the junction kept 9 bases outside the gene matches. CDR1 is SGHTA, CDR2 FQGNSA, per germline. The CDR3 loop spans 13 amino acids. CDR3 bases: TGTGCCAGCAGCTTGGGGGGGTCCATGTCACAGTACTTC. Its translation is CASSLGGSMSQYF.

This sequence joins TRBV4-1 and TRBJ1-2; tentatively, D is TRBD1 (6 bases). There are 16 residues in the CDR3. The germline V and J ends were trimmed by 2 bases and 2 bases, with 15 bases remaining between them. Germline CDR1 is MGHRA and CDR2 is YSYEKL. The DNA for the CDR3 is TGCGCCAGCAGCCAATCTTATTCCGGGACAAACTATGGCTACACCTTC. This codes for CASSQSYSGTNYGYTF.

This clone was picked up a small number of times. This rearrangement joins TRBV28 to TRBJ2-1; the D gene is possibly TRBD1 (6 bases). V lost 7 bases to trimming and J lost 4 bases, with 11 bases between them. The CDR3 has 13 amino acids. Germline loops: CDR1 MDHEN, CDR2 SYDVKM. The CDR3 loop is CASTPQGYNEQFF. CDR3 in DNA: TGTGCCAGCACACCCCAGGGGTACAATGAGCAGTTCTTC.

This chain connects TRBV4-3 to TRBJ2-1; 9 positions agree with TRBD2. The trim removed 0 bases at V and 2 bases at J, leaving 5 bases unmatched. The CDR3 spans 17 residues. Germline V CDR1 and CDR2: LGHNA, YSLEER. CDR3 loop: CASSQDLAGGPYNEQFF. CDR3 nucleotides: TGCGCCAGCAGCCAAGATCTGGCGGGGGGGCCCTACAATGAGCAGTTCTTC.

The V and J genes are TRBV21-1 and TRBJ2-2; the table's D call TRBD2 went unverified against the DNA. TRBV21-1 is a documented pseudogene. The length of the CDR3 is 17 residues. CDR3 in amino acids: CASSKGTSGGATGELFF. CDR3 in DNA: TGTGCCAGCAGCAAAGGAACTAGCGGGGGGGCCACCGGGGAGCTGTTTTTT.

V gene TRBV21-1 combines with J gene TRBJ1-5; the D segment call TRBD1 is taken from the table without a DNA check. TRBV21-1 is a pseudogene locus. The CDR3 spans 19 residues. For the CDR3, the DNA is TGTGCCAGCAGCAAAAGGGGCAGGCTGACGGTTACGGGCAATCAGCCCCAGCATTTT. This codes for CASSKRGRLTVTGNQPQHF.